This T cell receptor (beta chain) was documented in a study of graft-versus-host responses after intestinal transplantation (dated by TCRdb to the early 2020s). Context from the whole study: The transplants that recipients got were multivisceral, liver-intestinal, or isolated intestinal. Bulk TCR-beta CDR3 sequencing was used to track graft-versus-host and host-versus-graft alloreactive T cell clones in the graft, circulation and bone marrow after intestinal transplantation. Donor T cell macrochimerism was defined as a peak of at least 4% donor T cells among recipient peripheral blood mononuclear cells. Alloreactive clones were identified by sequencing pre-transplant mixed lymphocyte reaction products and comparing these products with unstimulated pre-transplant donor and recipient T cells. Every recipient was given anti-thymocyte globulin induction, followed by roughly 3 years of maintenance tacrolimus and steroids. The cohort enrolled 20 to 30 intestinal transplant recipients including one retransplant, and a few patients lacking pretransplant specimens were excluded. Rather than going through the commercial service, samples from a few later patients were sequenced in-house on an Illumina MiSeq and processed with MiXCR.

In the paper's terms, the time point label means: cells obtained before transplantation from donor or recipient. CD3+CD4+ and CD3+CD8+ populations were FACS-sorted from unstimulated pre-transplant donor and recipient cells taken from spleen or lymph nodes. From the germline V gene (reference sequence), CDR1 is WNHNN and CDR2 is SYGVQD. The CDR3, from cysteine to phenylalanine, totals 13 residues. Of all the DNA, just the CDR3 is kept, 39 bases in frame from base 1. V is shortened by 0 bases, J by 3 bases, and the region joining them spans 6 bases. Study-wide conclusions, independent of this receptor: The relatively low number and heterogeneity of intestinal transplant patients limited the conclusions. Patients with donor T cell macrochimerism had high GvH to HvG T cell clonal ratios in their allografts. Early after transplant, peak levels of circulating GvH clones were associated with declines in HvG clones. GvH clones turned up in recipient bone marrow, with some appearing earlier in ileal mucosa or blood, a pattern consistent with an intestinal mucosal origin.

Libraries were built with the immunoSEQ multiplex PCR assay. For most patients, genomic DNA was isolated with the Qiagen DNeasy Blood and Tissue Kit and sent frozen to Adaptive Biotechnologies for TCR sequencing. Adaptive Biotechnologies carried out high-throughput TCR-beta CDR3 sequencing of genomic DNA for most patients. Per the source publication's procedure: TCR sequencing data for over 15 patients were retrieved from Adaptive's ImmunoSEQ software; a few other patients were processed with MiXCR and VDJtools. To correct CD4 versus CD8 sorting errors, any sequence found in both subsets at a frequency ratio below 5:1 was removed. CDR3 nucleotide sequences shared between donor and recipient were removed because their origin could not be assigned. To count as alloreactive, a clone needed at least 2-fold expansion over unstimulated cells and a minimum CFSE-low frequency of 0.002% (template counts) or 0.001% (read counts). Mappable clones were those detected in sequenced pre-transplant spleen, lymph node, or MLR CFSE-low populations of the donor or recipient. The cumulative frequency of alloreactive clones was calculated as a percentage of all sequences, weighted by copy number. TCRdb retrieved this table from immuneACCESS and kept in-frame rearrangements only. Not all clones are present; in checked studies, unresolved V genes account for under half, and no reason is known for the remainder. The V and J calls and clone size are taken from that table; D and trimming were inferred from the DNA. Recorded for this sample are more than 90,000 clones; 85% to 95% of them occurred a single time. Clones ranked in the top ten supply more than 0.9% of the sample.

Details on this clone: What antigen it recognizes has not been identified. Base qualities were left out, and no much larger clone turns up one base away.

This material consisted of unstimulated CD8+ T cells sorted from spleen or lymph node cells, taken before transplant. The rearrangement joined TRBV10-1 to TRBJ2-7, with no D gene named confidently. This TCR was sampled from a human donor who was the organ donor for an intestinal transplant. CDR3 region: CASSESYGYEQYF. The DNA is TGCGCCAGCAGTGAGTCCTACGGCTACGAGCAGTACTTC.